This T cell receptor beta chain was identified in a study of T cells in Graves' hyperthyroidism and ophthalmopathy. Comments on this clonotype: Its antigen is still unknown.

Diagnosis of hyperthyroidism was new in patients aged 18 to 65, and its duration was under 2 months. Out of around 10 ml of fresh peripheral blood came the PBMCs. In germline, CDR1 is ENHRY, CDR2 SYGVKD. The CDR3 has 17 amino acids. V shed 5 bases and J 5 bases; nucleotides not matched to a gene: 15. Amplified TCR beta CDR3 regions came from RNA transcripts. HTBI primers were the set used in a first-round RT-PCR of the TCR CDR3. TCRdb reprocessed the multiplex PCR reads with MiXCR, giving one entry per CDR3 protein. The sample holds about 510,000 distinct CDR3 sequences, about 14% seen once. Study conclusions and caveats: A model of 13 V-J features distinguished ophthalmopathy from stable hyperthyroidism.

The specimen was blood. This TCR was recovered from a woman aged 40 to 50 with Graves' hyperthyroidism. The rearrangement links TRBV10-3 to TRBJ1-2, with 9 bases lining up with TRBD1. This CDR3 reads CAISTTPGQGFLYGYTF. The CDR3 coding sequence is TGTGCCATCAGTACAACACCGGGACAGGGTTTTTTATATGGCTACACCTTC.